This T cell receptor (beta chain) was identified during a study of a mutant IDH1 vaccine in newly diagnosed glioma. Across the study: Mean patient age was about 44 years; approximately 60% were male and 37.5% female. Patients got radiotherapy, temozolomide, or both beforehand, and most got both. Study-wide points: Most patients, approximately 93%, showed vaccine-induced immune responses. Pseudoprogression apparently tracked independently of changes in top peripheral T cell clonotypes.

Some clones are missing from TCRdb's copy, which holds only in-frame ones; the method was immunoSEQ multiplex PCR. The sample comprises approximately 100,000 clones, approximately 90% of which are singletons, and around 0.6% rests with the top ten. Time point denoted: baseline, week 1 (first vaccination visit). Treatment: pre-vaccination baseline after standard-of-care therapy. A word on this clone: Its target is unknown.

The CDR3 has 17 amino acids. This TCR was sampled from a woman in her forties or fifties with glioma. The chain joins TRBV21-1 to TRBJ1-2; the table assigns TRBD1, which was not confirmed against the DNA. TRBV21-1 is a pseudogene. The source material was PBMCs, sampled from a glioma patient treated with radiotherapy, temozolomide or both. DNA for the CDR3: TGTGCCAGCAGCAAAGAAGGGGCTGGATGGGGTAACTATGGCTACACCTTC. This translates into CASSKEGAGWGNYGYTF.